This T cell receptor (beta chain) was recorded in a study of CD8 T cells in ankylosing spondylitis. There are 14 residues in the CDR3. CDR1 MDHEN and CDR2 SYDVKM come from the germline V gene. V was shortened by 6 bases and J by 0 bases, with 11 bases between the two germline ends. In this sample, this clonotype turned up many times. Its antigen is unidentified. General study results and limits: CD8+ by phenotype, disease-linked clones were relatively rare in peripheral blood.

MiXCR, applied by TCRdb to the 5' RACE reads, yields one record per CDR3 protein. Of 50,000 to 70,000 distinct CDR3 sequences in the sample, around 6.5% are singletons; the top ten hold around 4.5%. Sequencing was done on a sample of synovial fluid, either unsorted or a sorted T cell fraction (not recorded which). The clonotype originates from a male donor with ankylosing spondylitis. This chain links TRBV28 with TRBJ1-2; no reliable D call. The CDR3 DNA reads as TGTGCCAGCAGACCCGGGCATTCTAACTATGGCTACACCTTC. It specifies CASRPGHSNYGYTF.